A few counts support the clone carrying this T cell receptor (beta chain). The sample originates from a study of spatial heterogeneity in lung cancer. TCRdb passed the 5' RACE reads through MiXCR, listing each CDR3 protein once. In the table there are 75,000 to 85,000 distinct CDR3 sequences, roughly a fifth of which are singletons. Time point specified: sample taken at primary tumor resection. Tumor, nontumor lung or frozen PBMC supplied whole RNA that was sequenced unsorted. The V end was cut by 10 bases, the J end by 1 base, with 16 bases between. CDR1 and CDR2 (germline): MNHEY, SVGAGI. The CDR3 is 14 residues long.

The TCR originated in a male donor with early-stage non-small cell lung cancer. Sequencing was performed on PBMCs, taken at surgery. This rearrangement joins TRBV6-5 to TRBJ1-1; maybe TRBD1 (6 bases). CDR3 in DNA: TGTGCCACTGTTACAGGGCGGCAGAACACTGAAGCTTTCTTT. Its translation: CATVTGRQNTEAFF.